The present TCR beta chain was sequenced within a study of T cell responses to AZD1222 COVID-19 vaccine (dated by TCRdb to about 2021). Some background on the complete study: Because spike-specific TCR depth and breadth did not differ between the two schedules, AZD1222 recipients who got a second dose at roughly 4 weeks were pooled with those who got a second dose at roughly 12 weeks. A total of just over 230 trial participants underwent TCR sequencing, of whom 207 had received two doses of AZD1222 and approximately 25 had received two doses of the MenACWY control vaccine. Trial participants were enrolled by age into 18-55, 56-69 and 70-plus year subgroups, with roughly 160, 29 and 62 TCR-sequenced participants respectively. The research as a whole found: Because no day 14 peak-response samples were available, the repertoires could be characterized only after the peak T cell response. The whole spike protein was spanned by vaccine-associated CD4 TCRs, and dominant responses were seen in regions 160-218 and 743-854. Participants were mostly white British, with more females than males. The authors suggested clonal diversity may have been underestimated. Reportedly, almost half of the unique spike-specific TCRs recognized epitopes lying outside the regions that are mutated in the B.1.351 and B.1.1.7 variants. In the small 56-69-year group, the increase in depth fell short of significance, most likely because of low power. A significant rise in spike-specific TCR breadth and depth was observed after two AZD1222 doses relative to day 0 and relative to MenACWY recipients. Conclusions about previously exposed vaccinees were limited because only six or seven AZD1222 recipients were SARS-CoV-2 seropositive at baseline.

The sample's time point label is to be understood as: baseline before first vaccination. The vaccinee samples were drawn from two UK trials, COV001 and COV002, one of which was a single-blind randomized controlled phase 2/3 trial testing AZD1222 (ChAdOx1 nCoV-19) in healthy adults. For TCRbeta chain sequencing, PBMC samples from trial participants were taken at day 0 and at day 28 after the second dose. The CDR3 regions of human TCRbeta chains were analyzed by immunosequencing. The original methods were these. Repertoire TCRs were matched against a reference library of SARS-CoV-2-specific TCRs generated with the MIRA antigen-specificity platform. Breadth was defined as the fraction of unique TCRs that were SARS-CoV-2-associated, and depth was defined as the fraction of total T cells that were SARS-CoV-2-associated. Using the MIRA data, each spike-specific TCR was assigned both to the spike region to which the TCR was reactive and to a CD4 or CD8 class. Log10-transformed breadth and depth values were compared by one-way ANOVA with Sidak's multiple comparisons tests. TCRdb's version of the immuneACCESS table is confined to in-frame rearrangements and falls short of the full clone set. An unresolved V gene accounts for under half of the shortfall where checked; the remainder is of unknown origin. The D gene and trimming were derived from the DNA, and the V and J assignments and clone size from that table. The sample profile shows approximately 68,000 clones; about 91% of them were found once. The ten largest account for roughly a fifth of the sample.

The CDR3 covers 13 residues, taking in both the cysteine and the phenylalanine. Only the CDR3 portion is preserved as DNA: 39 bases, with reading frame beginning at the first base. For CDR1 and CDR2, the germline V gene lists MNHEY and SVGAGI. V and J are truncated by 4 bases and 1 base respectively, leaving an intervening sequence of 7 bases. Note on this clone: There is no known antigen for this receptor. No much larger clone exists at a distance of one base, and base qualities are not known.

This chain joins TRBV6-5 to TRBJ1-1; a weak D assignment points to TRBD1 (5 bases agree). This TCR was sampled from an adult in good health. Sample: peripheral blood, taken on day 0 of AZD1222 vaccination. Here is the DNA: TGTGCCAGCAGTTTTGGGGGGAACACTGAAGCTTTCTTT. Its translation reads: CASSFGGNTEAFF.